The clone carrying this TCR beta chain turned up a few times. Its antigen is as yet unknown. This record comes from a study of blood T cells in healthy people across ages. Study outcomes and limitations: Long-lived donors exceeded aged donors in naive CD4+ cells and diversity. It was not possible, with unsorted PBMCs, to conclusively compare naive and antigen-experienced cells. Changes in expanded clonotypes were possibly confounded, as the CMV status of donors was unknown.

This CDR3 comprises 17 residues. CDR1 DFQATT and CDR2 SNEGSKA come from the germline V gene (reference sequence). A sample-barcoded 5' primer and a J-beta primer mix were used in a second PCR of roughly 6 to 11 cycles. Researchers report that a template-switch adaptor with 12 random nucleotides tagged each cDNA molecule. Each CDR3 protein gets one entry after TCRdb re-called the 5' RACE reads with MiXCR. The repertoire includes roughly 1.6 million distinct CDR3 sequences, about 35% of them detected once, and over 9% sits in the top ten. The receptor was isolated from a young woman in good health. The sequenced sample consisted of blood. The chain is built from TRBV20-1 and TRBJ2-4, with 14 positions matching TRBD2. The J call is uncertain, as TRBJ2-7 better fits the DNA end. The CDR3, as DNA: TGCAGTGCTAGAGATCGACTAGCGGGGGGGGTGTGGTACGAGCAGTACTTC. It yields the protein CSARDRLAGGVWYEQYF.